These 21 T cell receptor beta chains originate from one sample sequenced in a study of tumor-infiltrating lymphocytes in primary liver carcinoma. Priming with a constant-region primer yielded TCR beta cDNA from roughly 490 ng total RNA. The TCR beta library was amplified through three nested multiplex PCR rounds in a modified ARM-PCR procedure. For approximately 11 cycles apiece, the opening two PCR rounds ran with TRBV1-TRBV30 forward primers and a C-beta reverse primer. TCRdb re-called the multiplex PCR reads with MiXCR, one entry per CDR3 protein. The sample has about 330,000 distinct CDR3 sequences, 65% seen once. Unsorted whole blood supplied the RNA, and germline DNA was extracted too. Input material: peripheral blood. These receptors all stem from a man aged 35-49 years with primary liver carcinoma and hepatitis B virus infection.

As concerns this clonotype: A much larger clone is a single base away; this may be a read error. This sequence joins TRBV10-3 and TRBJ2-3; 7 bases are shared with TRBD1. This CDR3 is 15 amino acids long. CDR1 is ENHRY and CDR2 is SYGVKD in the germline V gene. V shed 6 bases and J 3 bases; nucleotides not matched to a gene: 9. The CDR3 spells CAIRQGQHQTDTQYF. The CDR3 nucleotides read TGTGCCATCAGACAGGGACAGCATCAAACAGATACGCAGTATTTT.

This clonotype was found many times. V and J are TRBV10-3 and TRBJ2-1; 7 nucleotides agree with TRBD2. The germline CDR1 and CDR2 sequences are ENHRY and SYGVKD. The CDR3 covers 15 residues. Trimming cost V 7 bases and J 4 bases; bases outside gene matches: 10. The CDR3 spells CAIKLGGSSYNEQFF. CDR3 bases: TGTGCCATCAAGTTGGGCGGGAGTTCGTACAATGAGCAGTTCTTC.

The chain links TRBV11-1 to TRBJ1-6; D is undetermined. There are 17 residues in the CDR3. The germline V gene encodes CDR1 SGHAT and CDR2 FQDESV (reference sequence). V shed 5 bases and J shed 10 bases, with 24 bases lying between them. This CDR3 is CASSRWSASTGTSPLHF. The CDR3 region has the DNA TGTGCCAGCAGCCGATGGTCGGCTAGCACCGGAACCTCACCCCTCCACTTT. The whole variable domain, remainder taken from reference TRBV11-1 and TRBJ1-6, is EAEVAQSPRYKITEKSQAVAFWCDPISGHATLYWYRQILGQGPELLVQFQDESVVDDSQLPKDRFSAERLKGVDSTLKIQPAELGDSAMYLCASSRWSASTGTSPLHFGNGTRLTVT.

As for this clonotype: A much larger clone lies one base from this, so it may be a read error. The rearrangement joins TRBV6-1 to TRBJ2-5, with D uncertain. The better agreement between TRBJ2-7 and the DNA end casts doubt on the J call. Germline assignment: CDR1 MNHNS and CDR2 SASEGT. The CDR3 runs to 12 residues. The CDR3 DNA follows: TGTGACAGCAGTCACGGAGCCTACGAGCAGTACTTC. It specifies CDSSHGAYEQYF.

The J gene is TRBJ1-1, the V gene TRBV6-1; no definite D call. This CDR3 spans 15 amino acids. In germline, CDR1 is MNHNS, CDR2 SASEGT. V lost 1 base and J lost 7, with 16 bases in between. CDR3 sequence (DNA): TGTGCCAGCAGTGAAGACTCGGGAGTCGGCATTGAAGCTTTCTTT. It is translated as CASSEDSGVGIEAFF.

This clonotype was recorded at least ten times. The chain carries TRBV11-3 and TRBJ2-1, with TRBD2 matching over 13 bases. Germline lookup yields CDR1 SGHNT and CDR2 YENEEA. The J segment lost 8 bases and the V segment lost 5 bases, leaving 3 bases of the junction unmatched. The length of the CDR3 is 14 residues. The CDR3 DNA follows: TGTGCCAGCAGCCGGACTAGCGGGAGCTATGAGCAGTTCTTC. Its protein product is CASSRTSGSYEQFF.

With regard to this clonotype: At one boundary the junction diverges from the germline segment, which might be a read error. The genes are TRBV12-3 or TRBV12-4 and TRBJ2-6, with a tentative D call TRBD1 (5 bases). There are 12 residues in the CDR3. The CDR3 bases are TGTGCCAGCAGTTCTGGGGCCAACCTCCTGACTTTC. It specifies CASSSGANLLTF.

This clonotype was detected only a few times. The chain links TRBV6-5 to TRBJ2-2, with 8 bases matching TRBD1. V dropped 6 bases and J dropped 3; count of bases not matched to a gene: 9. The germline CDR1 and CDR2 sequences are MNHEY and SVGAGI. This CDR3 comprises 16 residues. The CDR3 sequence: CASRDPDRGHTGELFF. The CDR3 bases are TGTGCCAGCAGGGACCCTGACAGGGGCCACACCGGGGAGCTGTTTTTT.

Details on this clonotype: No conserved phenylalanine or tryptophan ends this CDR3, so it is likely a read error. This rearrangement joins TRBV6-6 to TRBJ2-4; D is possibly TRBD2 (7 bases). V was cut by 2 bases and J by 0 bases, with 20 bases left in between. The CDR3 sequence is 19 residues long. Germline CDR1 and CDR2: MNHNY and SVGAGI (reference sequence). Written as DNA, the CDR3 is TGTGCCAGCAGTTACGCAAATCTAGGGGGGGTTAGAGCCAAAAACATTCAGTACTGC. This codes for CASSYANLGGVRAKNIQYC.

On this clonotype: A much larger clone sits a single nucleotide away, making a read error possible. The chain links TRBV6-5 to TRBJ2-1, with a tentative D call TRBD2 (6 bases). Germline assignment: CDR1 MNHEY and CDR2 SVGAGI. The CDR3 runs to 15 residues. The V gene lost 4 bases and the J gene lost 4 bases, with 14 bases spanning the gap. CDR3 protein: CASSSSVRTYNEQFF. CDR3 bases: TGTGCCAGCAGTTCTAGCGTGAGGACGTACAATGAGCAGTTCTTC.

About this clonotype: This clone may be a read error of a much larger clone one base away. V usage is TRBV12-3 or TRBV12-4 and J usage is TRBJ2-2; 7 bases agree with TRBD2. The CDR3 contains 14 residues. V lost 10 bases and J lost 4; bases outside the gene matches: 9. In nucleotides, the CDR3 is TGTGCCAACGGACTAGTGGGAGTCACCGGGGAGCTGTTTTTT. Translated, it gives CANGLVGVTGELFF.

The J gene is TRBJ1-1, the V gene TRBV6-6; D is perhaps TRBD1 (6 bases). Germline-derived CDR1 and CDR2 are MNHNY and SVGAGI (reference sequence). The CDR3 runs to 17 residues. CDR3 sequence: CPGSPSPGEKAGTEAFF. In nucleotides, the CDR3 is TGTCCCGGCAGTCCGTCGCCAGGGGAAAAGGCGGGGACTGAAGCTTTCTTT.

A word on this clonotype: A read error may produce the germline difference seen at one junction end. The rearrangement joins TRBV11-2 to TRBJ2-5, with D perhaps matching TRBD2 (5 bases). CDR3 length: 13 amino acids. From germline, CDR1 is SGHAT and CDR2 FQNNGV. The CDR3 bases are TGTGCCAGCAGTTTGGACTTACAAGAGAACCAGTACTTC. Amino acid sequence: CASSLDLQENQYF.

V is TRBV30 and J is TRBJ2-6; TRBD1 matches at 10 bases. Per germline, CDR1 GTSNPN and CDR2 SVGIG (reference sequence). The CDR3 contains 16 residues. The trim removed 8 bases at V and 0 bases at J, leaving 7 bases unmatched. The CDR3 DNA is TGTGCCGGTGACAGGGGGCAAAACTCTGGGGCCAACGTCCTGACTTTC. This codes for CAGDRGQNSGANVLTF. The full variable domain, its missing parts supplied by reference TRBV30 and TRBJ2-6, is SQTIHQWPATLVQPVGSPLSLECTVEGTSNPNLYWYRQAAGRGLQLLFYSVGIGQISSEVPQNLSASRPQDRQFILSSKKLLLSDSGFYLCAGDRGQNSGANVLTFGAGSRLTVL.

Note on this clonotype: A much larger clone lies one base from this, so it may be a read error. V usage is TRBV6-6 and J usage is TRBJ2-3, with TRBD2 as a possible D gene (5 bases). This CDR3 has 16 residues. The germline V and J ends were trimmed by 7 bases and 1 base, with 18 bases remaining between them. Germline V gives CDR1 MNHNY, CDR2 SVGAGI (reference sequence). CDR3 sequence: CASTGQDRGGTDTQYF. In DNA, the CDR3 is TGTGCCAGCACCGGGCAGGATCGGGGTGGCACAGATACGCAGTATTTT.

This clonotype appeared many times. This sequence joins TRBV10-2 and TRBJ2-3; D remains unclear. Per the germline V gene, CDR1 is WSHSY and CDR2 is SAAADI. Trimming removed 3 bases from V and 6 bases from J, with 4 bases in between. The CDR3 sequence is 11 residues long. The CDR3 sequence: CASSETDTQYF. The CDR3 DNA reads TGCGCCAGCAGTGAAACCGATACGCAGTATTTT.

This sequence joins TRBV13 and TRBJ2-3; perhaps TRBD2 as D (5 bases). CDR1 PRHDT and CDR2 FYEKMQ come from the germline V gene (reference sequence). The CDR3 sequence is 13 residues long. Trimming stripped 5 bases from V and 1 base from J, with 7 bases between. CDR3: CASSRRGTDTQYF. The CDR3 coding sequence is TGTGCCAGCAGCAGGCGGGGCACAGATACGCAGTATTTT.

A remark on this clonotype: The junction differs from germline at one of its ends, possibly a read error. V and J are TRBV11-2 and TRBJ2-7; TRBD1 might be the D (6 bases). This CDR3 has 14 residues. The germline gives CDR1 SGHAT, CDR2 FQNNGV. The CDR3 spells CDSSLGGGQYEQYF. CDR3 bases: TGTGACAGCAGTTTAGGTGGGGGACAATACGAGCAGTACTTC.

As to this clonotype: One junction end disagrees with the germline gene, perhaps due to a read error. The chain carries TRBV11-2 and TRBJ2-4; the D gene is possibly TRBD2 (6 bases). Germline assignment: CDR1 SGHAT and CDR2 FQNNGV. The CDR3 runs to 14 residues. CDR3 coding DNA: TGTGCCAGCATCATTAGACTGCGGGAAAACATCCAGTACTTC. Residues: CASIIRLRENIQYF. The complete variable domain, with remaining parts taken from reference TRBV11-2 and TRBJ2-4, reads EAGVAQSPRYKIIEKRQSVAFWCNPISGHATLYWYQQILGQGPKLLIQFQNNGVVDDSQLPKDRFSAERLKGVDSTLKIQPAKLEDSAVYLCASIIRLRENIQYFGAGTRLSVL.

This clonotype was seen at least ten times. The chain links TRBV28 to TRBJ2-5; the match to TRBD1 covers 8 bases. The ends lost 6 bases at V and 13 bases at J; junction bases unmatched: 13. The CDR3 has 13 residues. Germline loops: CDR1 MDHEN, CDR2 SYDVKM. The CDR3 region is CASSVTRDRGRYF. The CDR3 DNA reads as TGTGCCAGCAGCGTCACCCGCGACAGGGGTCGGTACTTC.

This clonotype appeared a few times. At one end the junction does not follow the germline gene, possibly because of a read error. The rearrangement links TRBV11-2 to TRBJ2-3; weak D call: TRBD1 (5 bases). The CDR3 contains 16 residues. Per germline, CDR1 SGHAT and CDR2 FQNNGV. CDR3 DNA: TGTGCAAGCAGCACCCGACAGAACCTTTACACAGATACGCAGTATTTT. It encodes CASSTRQNLYTDTQYF.